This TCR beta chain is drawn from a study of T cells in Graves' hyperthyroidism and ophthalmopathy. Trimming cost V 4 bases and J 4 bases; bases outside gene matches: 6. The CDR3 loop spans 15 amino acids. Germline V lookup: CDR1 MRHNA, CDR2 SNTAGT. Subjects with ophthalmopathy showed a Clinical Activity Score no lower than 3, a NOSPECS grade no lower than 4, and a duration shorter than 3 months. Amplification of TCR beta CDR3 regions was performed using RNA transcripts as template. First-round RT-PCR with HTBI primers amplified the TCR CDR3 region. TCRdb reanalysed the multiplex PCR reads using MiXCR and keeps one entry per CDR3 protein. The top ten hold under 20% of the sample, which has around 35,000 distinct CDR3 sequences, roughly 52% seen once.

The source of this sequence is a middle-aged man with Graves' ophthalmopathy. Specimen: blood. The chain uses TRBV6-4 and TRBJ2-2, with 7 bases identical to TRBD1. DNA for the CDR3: TGTGCCAGCAGTGCCGGGACAGTTGGCACCGGGGAGCTGTTTTTT. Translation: CASSAGTVGTGELFF.